Listed here are 10 T cell receptor beta chains from one sample, sequenced in a study of OX40 agonist ivuxolimab in advanced cancers. The assay was immunoSEQ multiplex PCR, and TCRdb's table has in-frame clones only and misses some. The table lists approximately 82,000 clones, approximately 95% of them singletons. The sequencing used CD4+ or CD8+ T cells sorted from blood, collected in a trial of the OX40 agonist ivuxolimab. These receptor sequences come from an adult with an advanced solid tumor such as melanoma, head and neck, liver or kidney cancer.

This clone was recorded once. The chain uses TRBV14 and TRBJ2-3; D remains unclear. Trimming shortened V by 0 bases and J by 0 bases, and 13 bases separated the two germline ends. The CDR3 totals 17 residues. Germline V gives CDR1 SGHDN, CDR2 FVKESK. DNA for the CDR3: TGTGCCAGCAGCCAAGAAGGAGTGTTTCGTAGCACAGATACGCAGTATTTT. Protein: CASSQEGVFRSTDTQYF.

V is TRBV9 and J is TRBJ2-5, with 7 nucleotides matching TRBD2. The CDR3 totals 15 residues. V lost 3 bases, J lost 3 bases, and 8 bases stayed unmatched. Germline V gene sequence: CDR1 SGDLS, CDR2 YYNGEE. The CDR3 reads CASSALAETEETQYF. As DNA, the CDR3 is TGTGCCAGCAGCGCCCTAGCGGAAACCGAAGAGACCCAGTACTTC.

The J gene is TRBJ2-7, the V gene TRBV5-8, with D possibly matching TRBD2 (6 bases). The CDR3 covers 14 residues. V gave up 0 bases and J gave up 0 bases, with 7 bases separating them. Germline V gives CDR1 SGHTS, CDR2 YDEGEE. The CDR3 nucleotides read TGTGCCAGCAGCTTGGCGGGGGACTCCTACGAGCAGTACTTC. Its protein is CASSLAGDSYEQYF. Looking up the rest from reference TRBV5-8 and TRBJ2-7 gives the full variable domain: EAGVTQSPTHLIKTRGQQATLRCSPISGHTSVYWYQQALGLGLQFLLWYDEGEERNRGNFPPRFSGRQFPNYSSELNVNALELEDSALYLCASSLAGDSYEQYFGPGTRLTVT.

The chain combines TRBV29-1 with TRBJ2-7, with a weak D call TRBD2 (6 bases). The V and J ends lost 7 bases and 2 bases respectively, with 18 bases between them. The length of the CDR3 is 14 residues. The germline V gene has CDR1 SQVTM and CDR2 ANQGSEA. The CDR3 reads CSALDGGVTYEQYF. The CDR3 nucleotides read TGCAGCGCCCTAGACGGCGGGGTCACCTACGAGCAGTACTTC.

CDR3 amino acids: CASSLFSGNNQPQHF. CDR3 nucleotide sequence: TGTGCCAGCAGCTTATTCTCAGGGAACAATCAGCCCCAGCATTTT. The chain links TRBV7-2 to TRBJ1-5, with TRBD1 as a possible D gene (5 bases). This CDR3 comprises 15 residues. Trimming stripped 2 bases from V and 3 bases from J, with 11 bases between. The germline V gene has CDR1 SGHTA and CDR2 FQGNSA.

J is TRBJ2-7 and V is TRBV4-3; no reliable D call. The CDR3 is 14 amino acids. V was pared by 4 bases and J by 6 bases, with 16 bases between. Germline CDR1 LGHNA, CDR2 YSLEER. The CDR3 protein is CASSPGPSGVEQYF. The CDR3 DNA follows: TGCGCCAGCAGCCCGGGTCCTTCTGGTGTCGAGCAGTACTTC.

The chain is built from TRBV27 and TRBJ2-5, with 7 bases fitting TRBD1. The V gene end was trimmed by 2 bases and the J gene end by 1 base; junction bases not matched to a gene: 4. Germline CDR1 MNHEY, CDR2 SMNVEV (reference sequence). The CDR3 length is 15 residues. CDR3 in DNA: TGTGCCAGCAGTTTAAGGGCAGGGGGCCAAGAGACCCAGTACTTC. The encoded protein is CASSLRAGGQETQYF.

The chain joins TRBV27 to TRBJ2-6; TRBD1 aligns across 7 bases. Germline loops: CDR1 MNHEY, CDR2 SMNVEV (reference sequence). V shed 6 bases and J 1 base; nucleotides not matched to a gene: 6. The CDR3 runs 16 residues. DNA for the CDR3: TGTGCCAGCAGGACAGGGCAATTTTCTGGGGCCAACGTCCTGACTTTC. It encodes CASRTGQFSGANVLTF.

V usage is TRBV6-5 and J usage is TRBJ1-5; no clear D gene. This CDR3 has 13 amino acids. Germline lookup yields CDR1 MNHEY and CDR2 SVGAGI. V was clipped by 5 bases and J by 8 bases, with 13 bases between them. DNA for the CDR3: TGTGCCAGCAGTCGAACCTGGTCGGAGCCCCAGCATTTT. Translated: CASSRTWSEPQHF.

The chain couples TRBV27 to TRBJ2-3; either TRBD1 or TRBD2 may fit D (6 bases each). Trimming took off 2 bases at V and 1 base at J, with 10 bases between the two ends. Germline assignment: CDR1 MNHEY and CDR2 SMNVEV (reference sequence). The CDR3 is made up of 15 amino acids. The CDR3 nucleotides read TGTGCCAGCAGTTTAATGGGGGGCGGCACAGATACGCAGTATTTT. Protein: CASSLMGGGTDTQYF.